This T cell receptor beta chain was documented in a study of control samples from healthy donors and cancer patients. Clones were read by immunoSEQ multiplex PCR, and TCRdb kept only the in-frame ones, dropping some. The sample holds approximately 69,000 clones, roughly 87% seen once. The CDR3 spans 14 residues. CDR1 is LGHDT, CDR2 YNNKEL, per germline (reference sequence). The V end was cut by 3 bases, the J end by 9 bases, with 15 bases between. Sequenced: PBMCs. V usage is TRBV3-1 (or the pseudogene TRBV3-2) and J usage is TRBJ2-1, with D possibly matching TRBD1 (5 bases). The receptor was isolated from a man between 60 and 75 years old with colorectal cancer. In nucleotides, the CDR3 is TGTGCCAGCAGCCAGGGGCCCGACTCTGGTGAGCAGTTCTTC. Translating gives CASSQGPDSGEQFF.